The clone carrying this TCR beta chain was observed a few times. The antigen is unknown. UMIs and sample barcodes were carried by the TCR alpha and TCR beta cDNA libraries that 5'RACE produced using constant-segment primers. TCRdb re-called the 5' RACE reads with MiXCR, one entry per CDR3 protein. The sample has 300,000 to 350,000 distinct CDR3 sequences, about an eighth seen once. The germline V gene encodes CDR1 MGHRA and CDR2 YSYEKL. J gave up 4 bases and V 1 base, and 7 bases lay outside the gene matches. CDR3 length: 17 amino acids. This sample was taken from a study of T-cell memory formation after mild COVID-19. Whole-study context: TCR clusters were largely donor specific. Overall study results and limits: Balance between CD4 and CD8 was seen in clones contracting day 15 to 85, and a CD4+ lean was seen in later expanders. Cross-reactive memory apparently joined, as some responding clones appeared in pre-infection memory.

This TCR derives from a man aged 18 to 29 who had mild COVID-19 (a few samples of this study predate the infection). Cell type and time point are not known. The rearrangement joins TRBV4-1 to TRBJ2-1, with 10 bases matching TRBD2. The sample taken for sequencing was PBMCs or a T cell subset sorted from them (not recorded which). CDR3 protein: CASSQGEAGGLYNEQFF. CDR3 bases: TGCGCCAGCAGCCAAGGGGAAGCGGGGGGGCTTTACAATGAGCAGTTCTTC.